The source of this T cell receptor beta chain is a study of blood T cell repertoires in COVID-19. Method: immunoSEQ multiplex PCR; TCRdb's copy keeps in-frame clones and lacks some. This table has under 75,000 clones, nearly 90% appearing once. The CDR3 runs to 11 residues. With V trimmed by 4 bases and J by 6 bases, 0 bases remained unmatched. Looked up from germline, CDR1 is SGHVS and CDR2 is FQNEAQ. V gene TRBV7-8 combines with J gene TRBJ2-7, with 7 bases that match TRBD1. Sequencing was performed on peripheral blood. This receptor was taken from a man between 60 and 70 years old with active COVID-19. This chain's CDR3 is CASSYRGEQYF. The CDR3 nucleotides are TGTGCCAGCAGCTACAGGGGCGAGCAGTACTTC.